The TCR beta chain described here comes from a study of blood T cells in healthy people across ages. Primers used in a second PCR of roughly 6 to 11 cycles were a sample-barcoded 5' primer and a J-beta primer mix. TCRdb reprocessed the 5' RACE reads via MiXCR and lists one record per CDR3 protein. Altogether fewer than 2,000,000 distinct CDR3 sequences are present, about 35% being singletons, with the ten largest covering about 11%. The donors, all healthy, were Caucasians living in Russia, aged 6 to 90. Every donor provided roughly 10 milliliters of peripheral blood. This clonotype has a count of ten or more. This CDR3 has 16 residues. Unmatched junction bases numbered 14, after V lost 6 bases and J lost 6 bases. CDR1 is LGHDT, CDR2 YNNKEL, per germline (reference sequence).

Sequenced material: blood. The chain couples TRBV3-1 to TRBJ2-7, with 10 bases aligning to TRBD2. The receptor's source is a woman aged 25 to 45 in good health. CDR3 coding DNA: TGTGCCAGCAGTGCTTCCACCGGGACTAGCGCTCTCGAGCAGTACTTC. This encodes CASSASTGTSALEQYF.